This T cell receptor (beta chain) was observed in a study of T-cell reconstitution after alpha-beta-depleted transplantation in children. During its preparation, the TCRbeta library received unique molecular identifiers. In TCRdb, the PCR reads were re-called with MiXCR into one record per CDR3 protein. Of about 400,000 distinct CDR3 sequences listed, roughly 21% are singletons. The CDR3 runs to 16 residues. V lost 5 bases to trimming and J lost 6 bases; unmatched junction nucleotides: 14. Per germline, CDR1 SGHRS and CDR2 YFSETQ. The table lists this clonotype with many counts. This chain links TRBV5-1 with TRBJ2-7; 10 positions agree with TRBD1. This sequence was found in a human donor who donated a stem cell graft to a child with acute myeloid leukemia. The material sequenced was PBMCs from the stem cell graft donor, taken from the stem cell graft. The DNA of the CDR3 is TGCGCCAGCAGGCCTGGGACAGGGGACGGGTTGAGCGAGCAGTACTTC. This codes for CASRPGTGDGLSEQYF.